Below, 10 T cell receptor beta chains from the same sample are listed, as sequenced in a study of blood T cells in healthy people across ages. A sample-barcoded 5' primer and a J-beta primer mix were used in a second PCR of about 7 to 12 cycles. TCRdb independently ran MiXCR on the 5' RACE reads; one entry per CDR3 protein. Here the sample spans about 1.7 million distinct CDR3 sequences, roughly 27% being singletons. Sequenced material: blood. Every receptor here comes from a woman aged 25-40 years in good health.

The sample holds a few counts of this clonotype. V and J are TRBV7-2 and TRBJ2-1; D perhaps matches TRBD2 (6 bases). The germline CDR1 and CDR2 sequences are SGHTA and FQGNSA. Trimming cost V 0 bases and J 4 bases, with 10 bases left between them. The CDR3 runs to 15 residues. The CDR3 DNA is TGTGCCAGCAGCTTAGCTGGGACTCTATACAATGAGCAGTTCTTC. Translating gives CASSLAGTLYNEQFF.

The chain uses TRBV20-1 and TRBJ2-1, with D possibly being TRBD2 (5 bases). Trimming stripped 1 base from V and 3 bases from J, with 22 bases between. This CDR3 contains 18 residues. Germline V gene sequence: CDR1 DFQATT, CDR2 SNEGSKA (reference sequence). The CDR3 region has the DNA TGCAGTGCTAGAGGACTAATTCCGACTGGTGCGGTCTACAATGAGCAGTTCTTC. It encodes CSARGLIPTGAVYNEQFF.

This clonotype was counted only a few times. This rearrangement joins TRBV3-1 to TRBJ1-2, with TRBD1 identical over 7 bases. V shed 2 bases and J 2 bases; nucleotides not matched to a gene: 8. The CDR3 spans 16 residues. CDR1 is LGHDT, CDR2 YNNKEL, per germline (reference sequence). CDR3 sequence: CASSQKYRGLNYGYTF. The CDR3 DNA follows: TGTGCCAGCAGCCAAAAATACAGGGGTCTAAACTATGGCTACACCTTC.

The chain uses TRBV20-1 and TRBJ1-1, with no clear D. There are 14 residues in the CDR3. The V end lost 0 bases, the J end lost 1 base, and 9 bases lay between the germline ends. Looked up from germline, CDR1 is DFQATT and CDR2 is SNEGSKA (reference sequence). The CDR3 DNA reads TGCAGTGCTAGAGATGGAGGGTGGAACACTGAAGCTTTCTTT. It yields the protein CSARDGGWNTEAFF.

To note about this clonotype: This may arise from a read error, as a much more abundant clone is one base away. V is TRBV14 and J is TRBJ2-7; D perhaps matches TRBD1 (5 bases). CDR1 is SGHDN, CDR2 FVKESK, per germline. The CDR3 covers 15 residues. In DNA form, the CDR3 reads TGTACCAGCAGCCAACAGGTCGGGCGAACAGACGAGCAGTACTTC. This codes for CTSSQQVGRTDEQYF.

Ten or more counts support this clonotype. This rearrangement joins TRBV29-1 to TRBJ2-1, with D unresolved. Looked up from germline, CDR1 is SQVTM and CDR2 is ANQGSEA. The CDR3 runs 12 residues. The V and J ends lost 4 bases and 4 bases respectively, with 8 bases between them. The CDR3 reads CSVAGRYNEQFF. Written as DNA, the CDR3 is TGCAGCGTTGCTGGACGGTACAATGAGCAGTTCTTC.

This CDR3 reads CSARDWNRGREPQHF. CDR3 in DNA: TGCAGTGCTAGAGATTGGAATAGGGGGCGTGAGCCCCAGCATTTT. This chain joins TRBV20-1 and TRBJ1-5; 7 positions match TRBD1. The CDR3 consists of 15 residues. The junction had 10 bases not matched to a gene; V was cut back by 0 bases and J by 8 bases. Germline loops: CDR1 DFQATT, CDR2 SNEGSKA (reference sequence).

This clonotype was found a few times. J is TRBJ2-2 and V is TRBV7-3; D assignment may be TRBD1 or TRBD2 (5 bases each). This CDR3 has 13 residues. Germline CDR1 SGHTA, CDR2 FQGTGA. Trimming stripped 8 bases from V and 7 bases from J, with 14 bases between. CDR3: CASGLDGGGELFF. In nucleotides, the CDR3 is TGTGCCAGCGGCCTTGATGGGGGCGGGGAGCTGTTTTTT.

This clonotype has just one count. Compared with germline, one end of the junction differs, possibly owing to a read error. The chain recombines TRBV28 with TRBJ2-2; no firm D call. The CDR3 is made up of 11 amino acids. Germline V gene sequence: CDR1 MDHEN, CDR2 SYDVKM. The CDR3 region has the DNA TGTTCCAGCCCGAAGGCGGGGGAGCTGTTTTTT. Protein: CSSPKAGELFF.

CDR3 DNA: TGTGCCAGCAGCGAAACAACAGGCCTCGGCGAGCAGTACTTC. Protein product: CASSETTGLGEQYF. The J gene is TRBJ2-4, the V gene TRBV7-2, with D possibly matching TRBD1 (5 bases). With the DNA end fitting TRBJ2-7 better, the J assignment may be wrong. The CDR3 has 14 residues. Germline V CDR1 and CDR2: SGHTA, FQGNSA.